This T cell receptor beta chain comes out of a study of CD8 T cells in ankylosing spondylitis. Study-wide results and limits: A TCR beta motif of under 10 highly homologous variants seemed to mark ankylosing spondylitis blood. Enrichment of disease-linked clones was reportedly significant in matched ankylosing spondylitis synovial fluid. A subset of motif variants has previously been described in the synovial fluid and blood of reactive arthritis.

Concerning this clonotype: Its specificity is unknown.

There are 15 residues in the CDR3. Germline-derived CDR1 and CDR2 are DFQATT and SNEGSKA (reference sequence). The trim removed 6 bases at V and 5 bases at J, leaving 9 bases unmatched. 5'-RACE, quantitative and with molecular barcodes, yielded the TCR beta libraries. TCRdb reanalysed the 5' RACE reads using MiXCR and keeps one entry per CDR3 protein. The sample lists roughly 400,000 distinct CDR3 sequences, under 25% occurring once. Sequenced input: blood, either unsorted or a sorted T cell fraction (not recorded which). This chain uses TRBV20-1 with TRBJ2-1; 11 bases are a match to TRBD2. The TCR originated in a male donor with ankylosing spondylitis. CDR3: CSAWTLAGGNNEQFF. The CDR3, as DNA: TGCAGTGCGTGGACCCTAGCGGGAGGCAACAATGAGCAGTTCTTC.